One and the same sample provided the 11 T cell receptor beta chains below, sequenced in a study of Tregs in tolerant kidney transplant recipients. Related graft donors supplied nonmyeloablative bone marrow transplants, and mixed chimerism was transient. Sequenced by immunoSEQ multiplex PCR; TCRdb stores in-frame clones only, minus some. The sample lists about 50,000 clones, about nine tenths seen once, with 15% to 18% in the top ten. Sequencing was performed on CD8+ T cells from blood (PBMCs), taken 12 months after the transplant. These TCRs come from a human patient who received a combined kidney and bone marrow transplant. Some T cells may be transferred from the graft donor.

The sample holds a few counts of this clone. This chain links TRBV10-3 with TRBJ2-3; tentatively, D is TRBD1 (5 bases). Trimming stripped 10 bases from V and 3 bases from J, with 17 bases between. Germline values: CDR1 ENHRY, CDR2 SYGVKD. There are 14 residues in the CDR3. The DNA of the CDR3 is TGTGCCAGCCAACAGGAAAAGGAGACAGATACGCAGTATTTT. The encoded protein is CASQQEKETDTQYF.

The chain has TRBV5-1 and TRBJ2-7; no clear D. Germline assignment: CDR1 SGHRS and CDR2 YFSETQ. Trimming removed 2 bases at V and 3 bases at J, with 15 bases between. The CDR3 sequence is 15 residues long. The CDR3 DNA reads TGCGCCAGCAGCTTAGTTATGGGCTTGAGCTACGAGCAGTACTTC. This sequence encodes CASSLVMGLSYEQYF.

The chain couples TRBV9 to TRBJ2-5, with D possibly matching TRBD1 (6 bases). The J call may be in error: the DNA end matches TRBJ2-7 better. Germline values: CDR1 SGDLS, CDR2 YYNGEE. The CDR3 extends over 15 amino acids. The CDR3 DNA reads TGTGCCAGCAGCGTAGAAGGGCAGGGGAGCTACGAGCAGTACTTC. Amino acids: CASSVEGQGSYEQYF.

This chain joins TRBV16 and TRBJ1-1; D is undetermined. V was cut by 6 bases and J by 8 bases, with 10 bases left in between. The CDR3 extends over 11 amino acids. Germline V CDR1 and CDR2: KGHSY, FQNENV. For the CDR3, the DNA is TGTGCCAGCAGAAGCACGGGAGAAGCTTTCTTT. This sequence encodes CASRSTGEAFF.

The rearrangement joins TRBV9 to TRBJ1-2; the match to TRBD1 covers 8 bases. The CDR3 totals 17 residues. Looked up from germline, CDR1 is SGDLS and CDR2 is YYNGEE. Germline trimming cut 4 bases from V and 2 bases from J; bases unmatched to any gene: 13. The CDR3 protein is CASSLSKGQGWNYGYTF. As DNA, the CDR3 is TGTGCCAGCAGCTTAAGCAAAGGACAGGGTTGGAACTATGGCTACACCTTC.

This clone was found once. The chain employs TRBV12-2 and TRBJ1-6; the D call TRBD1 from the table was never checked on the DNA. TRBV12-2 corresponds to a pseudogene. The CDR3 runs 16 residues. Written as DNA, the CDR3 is TGTGCAAGTCGCTTAGTTCAGGCAGGGATGGATTCACCCCTCCACTTT. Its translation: CASRLVQAGMDSPLHF.

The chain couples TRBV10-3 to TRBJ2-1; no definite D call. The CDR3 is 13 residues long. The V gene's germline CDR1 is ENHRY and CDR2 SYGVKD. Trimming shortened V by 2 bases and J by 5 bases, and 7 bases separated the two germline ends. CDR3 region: CAISENRNNEQFF. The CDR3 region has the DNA TGTGCCATCAGTGAGAACAGAAACAATGAGCAGTTCTTC.

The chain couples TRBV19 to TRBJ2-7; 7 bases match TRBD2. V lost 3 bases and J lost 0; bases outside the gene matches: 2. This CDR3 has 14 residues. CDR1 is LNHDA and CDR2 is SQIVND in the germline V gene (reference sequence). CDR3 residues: CASSMGGNSYEQYF. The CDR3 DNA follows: TGTGCCAGTAGTATGGGGGGGAACTCCTACGAGCAGTACTTC.

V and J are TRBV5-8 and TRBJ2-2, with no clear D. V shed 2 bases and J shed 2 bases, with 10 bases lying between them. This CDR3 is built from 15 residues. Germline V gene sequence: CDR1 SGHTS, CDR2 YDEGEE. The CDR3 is CASSFFRFNTGELFF. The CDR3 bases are TGTGCCAGCAGCTTTTTTAGATTTAACACCGGGGAGCTGTTTTTT.

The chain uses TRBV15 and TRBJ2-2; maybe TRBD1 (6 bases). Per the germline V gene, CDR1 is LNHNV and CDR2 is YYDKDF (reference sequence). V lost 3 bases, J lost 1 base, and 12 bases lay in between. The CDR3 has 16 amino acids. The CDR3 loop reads CATSSQTGRNTGELFF. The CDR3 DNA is TGTGCCACCAGCAGCCAAACAGGGCGGAACACCGGGGAGCTGTTTTTT.

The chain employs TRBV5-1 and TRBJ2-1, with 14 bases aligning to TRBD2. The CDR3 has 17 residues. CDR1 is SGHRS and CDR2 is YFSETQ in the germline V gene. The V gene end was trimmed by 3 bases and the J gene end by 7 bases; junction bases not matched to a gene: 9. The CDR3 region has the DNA TGCGCCAGCAGCTCGGGACTAGCGGGAGAGGGGGGGAATGAGCAGTTCTTC. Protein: CASSSGLAGEGGNEQFF.